The 20 T cell receptor beta chains reported below all come from one sample, sequenced in a study of response to subunit inactivated influenza vaccine. TCRdb passed the RT-PCR reads through MiXCR, listing each CDR3 protein once. There are hundreds of thousands of distinct CDR3 sequences in the sample; 9% to 15% occur only once, and approximately 8.3% lies in the top ten. Material: non-naive T cells sorted from PBMCs, obtained approximately 15 days before vaccination. All receptors derive from a middle-aged man who received an inactivated influenza vaccine.

The J gene is TRBJ2-5, the V gene TRBV20-1; D may be TRBD1 (6 bases). The CDR3 spans 14 residues. Germline lookup yields CDR1 DFQATT and CDR2 SNEGSKA (reference sequence). The ends were cut back, 6 bases at V and 3 bases at J, with 17 bases in the middle. The CDR3 DNA reads as TGCAGTGCCAACAATCTCAGGGGCGAAGAGACCCAGTACTTC. This gives the protein CSANNLRGEETQYF.

For this clonotype: At one end the junction does not follow the germline gene, possibly because of a read error. The chain uses TRBV9 and TRBJ2-3; 8 bases are shared with TRBD2. There are 15 residues in the CDR3. Germline CDR1 reads SGDLS; CDR2 reads YYNGEE. The CDR3: CASSVAAGGTDTQCF. The CDR3 nucleotides read TGTGCCAGCAGCGTAGCGGCGGGGGGCACAGATACGCAGTGTTTT.

This clonotype appeared many times. The chain is built from TRBV10-3 and TRBJ2-3, with 7 bases identical to TRBD2. V lost 8 bases, J lost 2 bases, and 7 bases stayed unmatched. The CDR3 totals 14 residues. In germline, CDR1 is ENHRY, CDR2 SYGVKD. In nucleotides, the CDR3 is TGTGCCATCCGGGGAGGGACGTACACAGATACGCAGTATTTT. Its protein product is CAIRGGTYTDTQYF.

The chain links TRBV20-1 to TRBJ2-7; D uncertain. Germline CDR1 is DFQATT and CDR2 is SNEGSKA (reference sequence). Trimming took off 3 bases at V and 2 bases at J, with 20 bases between the two ends. The CDR3 is made up of 16 amino acids. CDR3 bases: TGCAGTGCTAGGGAACCCATGCAGTACGGTCCCTACGAGCAGTACTTC. It translates to CSAREPMQYGPYEQYF.

This clonotype was detected only a few times. The chain couples TRBV27 to TRBJ2-7; 7 nucleotides align to TRBD2. CDR1 and CDR2 (germline): MNHEY, SMNVEV (reference sequence). The CDR3 runs 15 residues. J was trimmed by 1 base and V by 1 base; bases with no gene match: 4. CDR3 amino acids: CASSLFPSGSYEQYF. CDR3 sequence (DNA): TGTGCCAGCAGTTTATTTCCTAGCGGATCCTACGAGCAGTACTTC.

The V and J genes are TRBV4-2 and TRBJ2-3; D possibly matches TRBD1 or TRBD2 (5 bases each). Trimming removed 6 bases from V and 0 bases from J, with 10 bases in between. The germline CDR1 and CDR2 sequences are LGHNA and YNFKEQ. The CDR3 runs 14 residues. The CDR3 DNA sequence: TGTGCCAGCAGGTACGGGGCTAGCACAGATACGCAGTATTTT. Translated: CASRYGASTDTQYF.

The chain has TRBV7-2 and TRBJ1-1; 10 bases line up with TRBD1. V was clipped by 4 bases and J by 8 bases; unmatched bases: 1. Per germline, CDR1 SGHTA and CDR2 FQGNSA. This CDR3 is 12 amino acids long. The CDR3 spells CASSWGQGEAFF. In DNA, the CDR3 is TGTGCCAGCAGCTGGGGACAGGGGGAAGCTTTCTTT.

This chain links TRBV7-9 with TRBJ2-5; D is unclear. This CDR3 has 13 residues. CDR1 and CDR2 from the germline V gene are SEHNR and FQNEAQ (reference sequence). V was trimmed by 8 bases and J by 3 bases, leaving 13 bases between them. CDR3 bases: TGTGCCAGCTGGGCACTCCCTGAAGAGACCCAGTACTTC. It specifies CASWALPEETQYF.

This clonotype was observed a handful of times. The chain is built from TRBV6-1 and TRBJ1-5; 7 bases agree with TRBD1. V shed 2 bases and J 6 bases; nucleotides not matched to a gene: 4. Germline CDR1 reads MNHNS; CDR2 reads SASEGT. The CDR3 is made up of 14 amino acids. The CDR3 DNA is TGTGCCAGCAGTGAAAACACAGGGGCTCAGCCCCAGCATTTT. As protein: CASSENTGAQPQHF.

This clonotype was counted a single time. The chain couples TRBV15 to TRBJ1-1; 8 positions match TRBD1. The CDR3 is 13 amino acids. Germline-derived CDR1 and CDR2 are LNHNV and YYDKDF (reference sequence). V dropped 4 bases and J dropped 8; count of bases not matched to a gene: 6. This CDR3 is CATSTGQGDEAFF. CDR3 sequence (DNA): TGTGCCACCAGCACAGGACAGGGAGACGAAGCTTTCTTT.

This clonotype was found many times. The rearrangement links TRBV29-1 to TRBJ2-3, with D tentatively TRBD1 (6 bases). CDR1 is SQVTM, CDR2 ANQGSEA, per germline. The ends were cut back, 7 bases at V and 2 bases at J, with 25 bases in the middle. This CDR3 has 17 amino acids. CDR3 nucleotide sequence: TGCAGCGCTCAACTCACAGGGTTTCTGGGCGACACAGATACGCAGTATTTT. Translating it yields CSAQLTGFLGDTDTQYF.

This clonotype was observed many times. The chain carries TRBV6-2 or TRBV6-3 and TRBJ2-1, with 8 bases that match TRBD1. J lost 5 bases, V lost 0 bases, and 12 bases had no gene match. CDR1 is MNHEY, CDR2 SVGEGT, per germline. CDR3 length equals 18 residues. The DNA for the CDR3 is TGTGCCAGCAGTTACTCGACGCTGTTCCTGGACAGGGACAATGAGCAGTTCTTC. It yields the protein CASSYSTLFLDRDNEQFF.

The V gene is TRBV30, the J gene TRBJ1-2; TRBD1 might be the D (5 bases). Germline-derived CDR1 and CDR2 are GTSNPN and SVGIG (reference sequence). V lost 2 bases, J lost 12 bases, and 16 bases lay in between. The CDR3 is 12 amino acids. The CDR3 is CAWSSGRGSNTF. The CDR3 DNA reads TGTGCCTGGAGTTCGGGAAGGGGCTCGAACACCTTC.

About this clonotype: A much larger clone differs from this one at a single base, so this may be a read error. This chain joins TRBV11-3 and TRBJ2-7; no definite D call. This CDR3 has 13 residues. CDR1 and CDR2 from the germline V gene are SGHNT and YENEEA. The CDR3 DNA reads as TGTGCCAGCAGCTTAGTAGTGGGTGGAGAGCTGTACTTC. This gives the protein CASSLVVGGELYF.

This clonotype was detected ten times or more. CDR3 loop: CASNGRGRDNEKLFF. CDR3 sequence (DNA): TGTGCCAGCAACGGCAGAGGTCGAGATAATGAAAAACTGTTTTTT. The gene calls are TRBV28 and TRBJ1-4, with D unresolved. The CDR3 has 15 residues. V lost 7 bases and J lost 4, with 16 bases in between. Germline CDR1 reads MDHEN; CDR2 reads SYDVKM.

This clonotype was found many times. The chain links TRBV9 to TRBJ2-7; TRBD2 is a possible D gene (5 bases). CDR1 and CDR2 (germline): SGDLS, YYNGEE. V lost 4 bases and J 3 bases, leaving 17 bases between the germline ends. The CDR3 loop spans 15 amino acids. CDR3 in amino acids: CASSPTGSFSYEQYF. The CDR3 coding sequence is TGTGCCAGCAGCCCCACGGGGTCCTTCAGCTACGAGCAGTACTTC. The complete variable domain, with remaining parts taken from reference TRBV9 and TRBJ2-7, reads DSGVTQTPKHLITATGQRVTLRCSPRSGDLSVYWYQQSLDQGLQFLIQYYNGEERAKGNILERFSAQQFPDLHSELNLSSLELGDSALYFCASSPTGSFSYEQYFGPGTRLTVT.

This clonotype was found many times. The chain recombines TRBV7-2 with TRBJ2-5; tentatively, D is TRBD2 (5 bases). Germline V lookup: CDR1 SGHTA, CDR2 FQGNSA. Trimming shortened V by 6 bases and J by 1 base, and 12 bases separated the two germline ends. This CDR3 region has 14 residues. The CDR3 is CASRATRGQETQYF. CDR3 DNA: TGTGCCAGCAGGGCTACACGGGGCCAAGAGACCCAGTACTTC.

CDR3 bases: TGTGCCAGCAGCTCGGGGAGTTCAACAGGGACCACTGAAGCTTTCTTT. Its protein is CASSSGSSTGTTEAFF. V gene TRBV7-9 combines with J gene TRBJ1-1; a possible D gene is TRBD1 (6 bases). V shed 4 bases and J shed 4 bases, with 19 bases lying between them. This CDR3 is built from 16 residues. Germline V gene sequence: CDR1 SEHNR, CDR2 FQNEAQ (reference sequence).

This clonotype was picked up a small number of times. This chain links TRBV6-2 or TRBV6-3 with TRBJ2-1; 7 bases are shared with TRBD1. Germline lookup yields CDR1 MNHEY and CDR2 SVGEGT. The CDR3 has 15 residues. J was trimmed by 4 bases and V by 7 bases; bases with no gene match: 10. CDR3 loop: CASKKTGVSYNEQFF. CDR3 bases: TGTGCCAGCAAGAAAACAGGGGTCTCTTACAATGAGCAGTTCTTC.

In its sample, this clonotype was seen a few times. V is TRBV5-1 and J is TRBJ2-7; 10 nucleotides line up with TRBD1. CDR1 SGHRS and CDR2 YFSETQ come from the germline V gene. This CDR3 is 15 amino acids long. J gave up 3 bases and V 5 bases, and 8 bases lay outside the gene matches. CDR3 DNA: TGCGCCAGCAGGTTTGACCGGGACAGGGGCTACGAGCAGTACTTC. Translated, it gives CASRFDRDRGYEQYF.